These 23 T cell receptor beta chains were sequenced from one sample in a study of radiotherapy plus CTLA-4 blockade in lung cancer. TCRdb's copy holds only in-frame clones and misses some; the assay was immunoSEQ multiplex PCR. The repertoire holds over 100,000 clones, with roughly 77% as singletons. Sample: peripheral blood, taken from a patient treated with radiotherapy plus ipilimumab. Receptors originate from a human donor with non-small cell lung cancer that progressed on radiotherapy plus ipilimumab. Some clones in this sample may be carry-over from other donors' samples.

The gene calls are TRBV30 and TRBJ1-2; TRBD1 agrees at 11 bases. Germline CDR1 is GTSNPN and CDR2 is SVGIG (reference sequence). Trimming took 7 bases from V and 2 from J; bases not matched to a gene: 15. The CDR3 extends over 17 amino acids. The CDR3 DNA sequence: TGTGCCTCGGACCGGGACAGGGGGTTCTTCATCAACTATGGCTACACCTTC. Its translation is CASDRDRGFFINYGYTF.

J is TRBJ1-1 and V is TRBV5-1; D possibly corresponds to TRBD1 (6 bases). This CDR3 is built from 15 residues. In germline, CDR1 is SGHRS, CDR2 YFSETQ. The germline V and J ends were trimmed by 3 bases and 5 bases, with 17 bases remaining between them. CDR3: CASSSASLRGTEAFF. The CDR3 coding sequence is TGCGCCAGCAGCTCGGCTTCACTCAGGGGTACTGAAGCTTTCTTT.

The J gene is TRBJ1-2, the V gene TRBV18, with D possibly matching TRBD1 (5 bases). The germline V gene has CDR1 KGHSH and CDR2 LQKENI. V dropped 5 bases and J dropped 6 bases, with 10 bases sitting between them. The CDR3 is 12 residues long. The CDR3 DNA reads TGTGCCAGCTCAGACAGCCGGGATGGCTACACCTTC. Translated: CASSDSRDGYTF.

CDR3 sequence (DNA): TGCGCCAGCAGCCAACGCCCGTGGCGCCAGGGGAAAGGTCAGCCCCAGCATTTT. Protein product: CASSQRPWRQGKGQPQHF. The V call is TRBV4-1, the J call TRBJ1-5, with D maybe TRBD1 (6 bases). The length of the CDR3 is 18 residues. CDR1 is MGHRA and CDR2 is YSYEKL in the germline V gene. V lost 2 bases, J lost 6 bases, and 23 bases lay in between.

This clone came up a few times. The chain employs TRBV19 and TRBJ2-7, with unresolved D. Germline CDR1 is LNHDA and CDR2 is SQIVND (reference sequence). This CDR3 contains 13 residues. Deletions cut 2 bases from V and 0 bases from J, with 5 bases between. The CDR3 bases are TGTGCCAGTAGTATAAGATACTCCTACGAGCAGTACTTC. Amino acid sequence: CASSIRYSYEQYF.

The V call is TRBV7-2, the J call TRBJ2-3; either TRBD1 or TRBD2 may fit D (6 bases each). The CDR3 has 15 residues. V gave up 5 bases and J gave up 6 bases, with 18 bases separating them. Germline CDR1 reads SGHTA; CDR2 reads FQGNSA. Written as DNA, the CDR3 is TGTGCCAGCAGCCGCGGACCGAGGGGGAGGGATACGCAGTATTTT. It specifies CASSRGPRGRDTQYF.

The V and J genes are TRBV21-1 and TRBJ2-5; TRBD1, the D gene given by the table, was not confirmed from the DNA. TRBV21-1 is a listed pseudogene. The CDR3 consists of 14 residues. The DNA of the CDR3 is TGTGCCAGCAGCAATCGCAGGGGCCGAGAGACCCAGTACTTC. Translating it yields CASSNRRGRETQYF.

The chain employs TRBV6-5 and TRBJ2-1; D might be TRBD2 (6 bases). CDR3 length: 12 amino acids. The germline CDR1 and CDR2 sequences are MNHEY and SVGAGI. Trimming pared 6 bases from V and 7 bases from J, leaving 10 bases between. DNA of the CDR3: TGTGCCAGCAGCCACGGGGGTAATGAGCAGTTCTTC. This gives the protein CASSHGGNEQFF.

The chain employs TRBV9 and TRBJ2-5; the D gene is possibly TRBD2 (5 bases). V lost 4 bases to trimming and J lost 4 bases, with 17 bases between them. This CDR3 has 15 amino acids. In germline, CDR1 is SGDLS, CDR2 YYNGEE. For the CDR3, the DNA is TGTGCCAGCAGCTCTCTTAGCGCGGCCGGAGAGACCCAGTACTTC. Its translation is CASSSLSAAGETQYF. The full variable domain, in which reference TRBV9 and TRBJ2-5 provide the parts outside the CDR3, is DSGVTQTPKHLITATGQRVTLRCSPRSGDLSVYWYQQSLDQGLQFLIQYYNGEERAKGNILERFSAQQFPDLHSELNLSSLELGDSALYFCASSSLSAAGETQYFGPGTRLLVL.

This clone was detected a few times. V usage is TRBV5-1 and J usage is TRBJ1-6; weak D call: TRBD1 (6 bases). V lost 2 bases and J 9 bases, leaving 15 bases between the germline ends. The CDR3 has 15 amino acids. Per germline, CDR1 SGHRS and CDR2 YFSETQ. CDR3 sequence (DNA): TGCGCCAGCAGCTTCACTCGGGACACCACTTCACCCCTCCACTTT. Translated: CASSFTRDTTSPLHF.

The rearrangement joins TRBV28 to TRBJ1-2; D gene ambiguous. The germline V gene encodes CDR1 MDHEN and CDR2 SYDVKM. Trimming took off 4 bases at V and 3 bases at J, with 18 bases between the two ends. CDR3 length: 16 amino acids. The CDR3: CASSSDFLPRHYGYTF. CDR3 bases: TGTGCCAGCAGTTCCGATTTCCTCCCACGACACTATGGCTACACCTTC.

The gene calls are TRBV14 and TRBJ2-2; D is possibly TRBD1 or TRBD2 (6 bases each). V lost 1 base and J lost 6, with 9 bases in between. Germline V lookup: CDR1 SGHDN, CDR2 FVKESK. This CDR3 contains 14 residues. The CDR3 loop reads CASSQAGASGELFF. The CDR3 DNA is TGTGCCAGCAGCCAAGCGGGGGCTTCCGGGGAGCTGTTTTTT.

This clone was detected a few times. The chain is built from TRBV19 and TRBJ2-5; D not certain. Germline V gives CDR1 LNHDA, CDR2 SQIVND (reference sequence). Deletions cut 5 bases from V and 3 bases from J, with 13 bases between. The CDR3 runs to 14 residues. Written as DNA, the CDR3 is TGTGCCAGTAGTCCCCGGAAGGGAAAAGAGACCCAGTACTTC. Protein product: CASSPRKGKETQYF.

The chain's CDR3 is CASSLGPNGETQYF. In DNA form, the CDR3 reads TGTGCCAGCAGCTTAGGGCCCAACGGAGAGACCCAGTACTTC. This chain joins TRBV7-6 and TRBJ2-5; no reliable D call. This CDR3 region has 14 residues. V was shortened by 1 base and J by 4 bases, with 10 bases between the two germline ends. Germline CDR1 reads SGHVS; CDR2 reads FNYEAQ.

This rearrangement joins TRBV7-3 to TRBJ2-1, with unresolved D. V dropped 3 bases and J dropped 6 bases, with 9 bases sitting between them. Germline CDR1 and CDR2: SGHTA and FQGTGA. This CDR3 is built from 13 residues. CDR3 in DNA: TGTGCCAGCAGCTTTTCCAGAGTCAATGAGCAGTTCTTC. The encoded protein is CASSFSRVNEQFF. Using reference TRBV7-3 and TRBJ2-1 for the parts outside the CDR3, the full variable domain is GAGVSQTPSNKVTEKGKYVELRCDPISGHTALYWYRQSLGQGPEFLIYFQGTGAADDSGLPNDRFFAVRPEGSVSTLKIQRTERGDSAVYLCASSFSRVNEQFFGPGTRLTVL.

The chain carries TRBV19 and TRBJ2-2, with D hard to call. There are 12 residues in the CDR3. V lost 3 bases to trimming and J lost 5 bases, with 4 bases between them. Germline CDR1 is LNHDA and CDR2 is SQIVND (reference sequence). CDR3 protein: CASSILTGELFF. In nucleotides, the CDR3 is TGTGCCAGTAGTATCCTAACCGGGGAGCTGTTTTTT.

The chain links TRBV27 to TRBJ1-5; maybe TRBD1 (5 bases). CDR3 length: 16 residues. Per germline, CDR1 MNHEY and CDR2 SMNVEV (reference sequence). V dropped 4 bases and J dropped 1 base, with 14 bases sitting between them. Here the CDR3 reads CASSSRQYGSNQPQHF. The CDR3 region has the DNA TGTGCCAGCAGTTCGCGACAGTATGGGAGCAATCAGCCCCAGCATTTT.

The V call is TRBV5-1, the J call TRBJ2-5; 7 bases line up with TRBD1. Germline V gene lookup returns CDR1 SGHRS and CDR2 YFSETQ. The V gene end was trimmed by 5 bases and the J gene end by 5 bases; junction bases not matched to a gene: 6. The CDR3 runs 13 residues. CDR3 nucleotides: TGCGCCAGCAGAAGGGACAGTTCGGAGACCCAGTACTTC. As protein: CASRRDSSETQYF. The whole variable domain, remainder taken from reference TRBV5-1 and TRBJ2-5, is KAGVTQTPRYLIKTRGQQVTLSCSPISGHRSVSWYQQTPGQGLQFLFEYFSETQRNKGNFPGRFSGRQFSNSRSEMNVSTLELGDSALYLCASRRDSSETQYFGPGTRLLVL.

The sample holds a few counts of this clone. This sequence joins TRBV7-3 and TRBJ1-1, with D perhaps TRBD1 (6 bases). CDR1 is SGHTA, CDR2 FQGTGA, per germline. Trimming took off 4 bases at V and 5 bases at J, with 14 bases between the two ends. CDR3 length: 14 amino acids. The CDR3 coding sequence is TGTGCCAGCAGCTCCGGGGGCCGTGGAACTGAAGCTTTCTTT. This codes for CASSSGGRGTEAFF. Supplemented by reference TRBV7-3 and TRBJ1-1, the full variable domain reads GAGVSQTPSNKVTEKGKYVELRCDPISGHTALYWYRQSLGQGPEFLIYFQGTGAADDSGLPNDRFFAVRPEGSVSTLKIQRTERGDSAVYLCASSSGGRGTEAFFGQGTRLTVV.

This chain joins TRBV4-2 and TRBJ1-2; D gene ambiguous. This CDR3 region has 15 residues. CDR1 and CDR2 (germline): LGHNA, YNFKEQ. V lost 4 bases and J 8 bases, leaving 20 bases between the germline ends. In DNA, the CDR3 is TGTGCCAGCAGCCCCAGTTACCCTTCTGAAGTAGGCTACACCTTC. Residues: CASSPSYPSEVGYTF.

The V call is TRBV5-1, the J call TRBJ1-2; no clear D gene. The CDR3 length is 14 residues. V gave up 4 bases and J gave up 4 bases, with 14 bases separating them. Germline V gene sequence: CDR1 SGHRS, CDR2 YFSETQ. The CDR3 loop reads CASSPLPDSYGYTF. CDR3 DNA sequence: TGCGCCAGCAGCCCACTACCGGACTCCTATGGCTACACCTTC.

This clone was recorded only once. The genes are TRBV10-3 and TRBJ2-3, with 7 bases identical to TRBD2. Per the germline V gene, CDR1 is ENHRY and CDR2 is SYGVKD. Trimming cost V 8 bases and J 4 bases; bases outside gene matches: 6. CDR3 size: 13 residues. The CDR3 is CAIWEGISDTQYF. Here the CDR3 DNA reads TGTGCCATCTGGGAGGGGATCTCAGATACGCAGTATTTT.

This clone came up once. V and J are TRBV18 and TRBJ2-1, with D unresolved. V was shortened by 1 base and J by 13 bases, with 20 bases between the two germline ends. Germline CDR1 reads KGHSH; CDR2 reads LQKENI. CDR3 length equals 15 residues. The CDR3 loop reads CASSPRGSRSPTQFF. The CDR3 region has the DNA TGTGCCAGCTCACCACGCGGCTCCCGGTCCCCAACCCAGTTCTTC.